The present entry profiles one T cell receptor beta chain with its context. This clone's antigen is unknown. Base-call qualities are not available, and no considerably larger clone is one nucleotide away. The data belong to a study of cytomegalovirus exposure and HLA in healthy donors (dated by TCRdb to the late 2010s). Regarding the research as a whole: An earlier analysis of roughly 500 of the donors reported roughly 300 Gb of sequence data and around 110 million unique TCR beta sequences from 190 million or so T cells. Around 330 gigabases of sequencing data and around 85 million unique TCR sequences made up an early release that covered some 640 HLA-typed donors. The genetic ancestry cluster associated with self-reported Caucasian donors included over 65% of the roughly 360 genotyped donors. The study aimed to test whether cataloging public T cell receptors could reveal signatures of past pathogen exposure. The T cell repertoires of some 670 subjects were profiled by immunosequencing and related to cytomegalovirus serostatus. A separate validation cohort of 100 to 150 different subjects was used in addition to the approximately 640-subject first cohort. The study combined high-throughput TCR immunosequencing, statistical association of individual TCRs with disease status, and machine learning to predict cytomegalovirus infection status. In a later analysis, previously published TCR beta repertoires from several hundred donors were re-analyzed and high-resolution HLA genotyping was added so that TCR occurrence patterns could be studied. The later analysis used no new phenotypic data to find candidate immune exposures, relying instead on TCR beta sequences and their occurrence across donors. In an earlier analysis of 500 to 650 of the donors, high-throughput TCR beta sequencing was used to judge whether each TCR beta V gene segment behaved as functional or pseudogenic. Donor age, sex, ethnicity and CMV serostatus were compiled together with the repertoire data. In a later genetic analysis, genome-wide SNP genotypes for about three fifths of the 666 donors were used, and that subset was treated as a discovery cohort. All discovery cohort repertoires had been generated using a single sequencing platform. HLA typing included class I and class II loci at four-digit resolution. The number of typed donors differed by locus: about 629-630 for A, B, C, DRB1 and DQB1; 522 for DQA1; approximately 610 for DPA1; and 400 to 480 for DPB1. Several DR-DQ haplotypes were handled as single units for association and clustering because linkage in the cohort was strong. On average, 235,054 unique TCR beta nucleotide sequences were sequenced per donor among roughly 430 genotyped donors of the cohort, with roughly 18% of those sequences being non-productive.

Libraries were built with the immunoSEQ multiplex PCR assay. The multiplex PCR relied on a mix of 60 forward primers for TCR Vbeta segments and 13 reverse primers for TCR Jbeta segments. A multiplex PCR assay on genomic DNA amplified the CDR3 region of rearranged TCR beta genes. The amplified TCR beta libraries were sequenced on the Illumina HiSeq System as 87-base-pair reads. On the study's bioinformatics: A later analysis counted about 76 million unique TCR beta chains across the 670 or so repertoires, and some 11 million of these chains were shared by at least two donors. Raw reads were error-corrected and collapsed into unique sequences by a nearest-neighbor algorithm in which closely related sequences were merged to remove PCR and sequencing errors. CDR3 sequences were aligned to IMGT reference sequences to assign V, D and J gene segments. For a sequence to be retained, at least a six-nucleotide match to both a V gene segment and a J gene segment was required. Rearrangements were called productive when the CDR3 lacked stop codons and stayed in frame with V and J; all others were non-productive. CDR3 was defined by IMGT convention, running from the second conserved V-encoded cysteine to the conserved J-encoded phenylalanine. The earlier analysis of 500 to 600 of the donors excluded sequences that lacked an unambiguous match to a single V gene segment. In an earlier analysis of some 590 of the donors, a V segment was called functional when productive rearrangements were above 56.7%, and segregating when the standard deviation between donors exceeded 5%. A statistical classification framework was built to diagnose cytomegalovirus status from the catalog of TCR beta chain sequences. In a later analysis, TCR nucleotide sequences were compared against IMGT/GENE-DB human TR gene sequences so that V and J genes could be assigned. In a later analysis, CDR3 sequences and most-parsimonious VDJ recombination scenarios were assigned using the TCRdist pipeline. A later analysis defined each TCR beta chain by its CDR3 amino acid sequence plus V-gene family, and excluded reads lacking a unique V-gene family. To address suspected cross-contamination and a sequencing artifact, a later analysis removed around 600 highly shared, low-generation-probability nucleotide sequences. A later analysis calculated a clonal expansion index for each public chain from normalized within-repertoire ranks of inferred template counts. In a later analysis, generation probabilities were computed using a VDJ recombination model fitted to out-of-frame rearrangements, and the results were checked against IGoR. In a later analysis, hypergeometric tests were used to score TCR-TCR, TCR-HLA and TCR-CMV co-occurrence, with a repertoire-size bias correction applied to TCR pairs. To estimate false discovery rates, a later analysis permuted the HLA or CMV assignments 20 times. In a later analysis, co-occurring TCRs were grouped using DBSCAN, with TCRdist sequence similarity added in when clustering inside HLA-allele-positive subsets. Repertoires with fewer than 30,000 or more than 120,000 public chains were left out of co-occurrence clustering, as were five repertoires with anomalous nucleotide sharing. TCRdb holds this immuneACCESS table with in-frame rearrangements only. Some clones are missing; in checked studies, unresolved V genes explain under half, and the rest has no known cause. That table furnishes V, J and clone size, whereas the DNA furnished D and trimming. Here the sample has 200,000 or so clones; over 65% occur a single time. Roughly 2.6% of the sample rests with the top ten.

General study outcomes and caveats: Most TCR sequences were seen in very few donors, while some public TCRs were found in many individuals. In a later genetic analysis, fewer N-insertions in productive TCRs were reported among donors in an Asian-associated ancestry cluster than the approximately 710-donor mean. Because HLA typing was unavailable for some donors at each locus, only the typed subset was used in association tests. The earlier analysis of some 540 of the donors excluded about 16 rarely observed V segments, including chromosome 9 orphons, because counts were too low. In an earlier analysis of some 550 of the donors, most TCR beta V segments were observed in productive rearrangements about 87% or about 30% of the time, broadly matching IMGT annotations. In a later analysis, several top co-occurrence clusters were reported to appear linked to parvovirus B19, influenza, CMV and Epstein-Barr virus. The authors suggested that the approach could potentially be generalized to other disease states and immunological phenotypes. A further reported finding was that TCR beta sequences accurately predicted the HLA-A and HLA-B alleles for most subjects in the first cohort. This cohort had only TCR beta chains sequenced, and the lack of alpha or paired-chain data limited which features could be detected. V-gene and J-gene trimming of TCR beta chains was associated with a missense DCLRE1C variant in a later genetic analysis, and the association was replicated in an independent cohort. A later analysis found that most CMV-associated TCR beta chains appeared HLA-restricted, with HLA associations seemingly driven largely by CMV exposure. The presence/absence analyses assumed that sequencing depth was roughly uniform across donors, and that assumption may not be true. Three of the identified cytomegalovirus-associated TCR beta chains were confirmed in vitro to be specific for cytomegalovirus antigens. The only immune exposure information available for the cohort was CMV serostatus. In the study, about 150 TCR beta chains were listed as associated with cytomegalovirus. A later analysis found that TCR association rates varied across HLA loci, with DRB1 alleles showing the most associated TCRs and HLA-C alleles the fewest. Because the 87-base-pair reads could not distinguish some IMGT-functional V segments, including TRBV6-2 and TRBV6-3, those segments were excluded. Compared with equally common non-associated chains, HLA-associated TCR beta chains in a later analysis were more clonally expanded and had lower generation probabilities. In a later analysis, 15,000 to 20,000 TCR beta sequences were associated with specific HLA alleles at a false discovery rate of 0.05. When HLA alleles, especially DR and DQ, strongly co-occurred, TCR associations were difficult to assign to individual alleles. Linkage disequilibrium might explain the correlated functional status among segregating V segments, but an unknown experimental factor could not be excluded. The classifier was reported to diagnose cytomegalovirus status with high specificity and sensitivity in both the original and validation cohorts. A cluster of highly shared sequence variants was judged likely to represent a technical artifact of the sequencing pipeline.

The cohort comprised fewer than 750 healthy bone marrow donors. At the time of sampling, all cohort members were nominally healthy, though unrecorded immune exposures were likely present. The donor tested CMV seropositive, placing the donor among the roughly 300 seropositive members of the cohort. A peripheral blood sample was collected from each donor, and TCR beta sequencing was performed on peripheral blood mononuclear cells. The Qiagen DNeasy Blood Extraction Kit was used to extract genomic DNA from the blood cell samples. Per the germline V gene (reference sequence), LNHDA is the CDR1 and SQIVND is the CDR2. The CDR3 measures 14 amino acids from cysteine to phenylalanine. Just CDR3 DNA is preserved here, 42 bases in frame from base 1. Compared with germline, V lacks 7 bases and J lacks 8 bases; bases without a gene match: 13.

The TCR comes from a woman aged 50 to 65 in good health and CMV-seropositive. Source material: PBMCs. The chain is encoded by TRBV19 joined to TRBJ1-2; 7 nucleotides in the junction match TRBD1. CDR3 reads: CASTPLGQAYGYTF. In nucleotide form, the sequence is TGTGCCAGTACCCCCCTTGGACAGGCGTACGGCTACACCTTC.